Presented here are 20 T cell receptor beta chains from one specimen sequenced in a study of T cells expressing NK-cell markers. After re-calling the 5' RACE reads, TCRdb lists one entry per CDR3 protein, DNA absent. The sample table includes about 170,000 distinct CDR3 sequences. Sequenced material: blood T cells: a sorted CD56 or NKG2C T cell subset, CD4+ or CD8+ T cells, or bulk PBMC T cells (not recorded which). Receptor source: a man aged 18-75 years in good health.

J is TRBJ2-6 and V is TRBV10-3. Germline CDR1 reads ENHRY; CDR2 reads SYGVKD. The CDR3 spans 14 residues. The CDR3 sequence is CAIRATAGANVLTF.

The rearrangement uses TRBV9 and TRBJ2-3; TCRdb calls TRBD1, which cannot be checked without DNA. From germline, CDR1 is SGDLS and CDR2 YYNGEE. This CDR3 has 13 amino acids. This CDR3 is CASGQEITDTQYF.

J is TRBJ1-5 and V is TRBV2; TCRdb returns TRBD1, unconfirmable since there is no DNA. Germline loops: CDR1 SNHLY, CDR2 FYNNEI. CDR3 size: 15 residues. The CDR3 sequence is CASSDGTGTVQPQHF. Full variable domain (missing parts from reference TRBV2 and TRBJ1-5): EPEVTQTPSHQVTQMGQEVILRCVPISNHLYFYWYRQILGQKVEFLVSFYNNEISEKSEIFDDQFSVERPDGSNFTLKIRSTKLEDSAMYFCASSDGTGTVQPQHFGDGTRLSIL.

This CDR3 reads CASSVDRDRGSYGYTF. This chain connects TRBV9 to TRBJ1-2; there is no DNA to check the TCRdb D call of TRBD1. The CDR3 spans 16 residues. The germline V gene has CDR1 SGDLS and CDR2 YYNGEE.

V is TRBV2 and J is TRBJ2-1; TCRdb proposes TRBD1, but this gene call is untestable without DNA. The CDR3 consists of 14 residues. Germline V gene data show CDR1 as SNHLY and CDR2 as FYNNEI. The chain's CDR3 is CASSARGAYNEQFF.

The chain links TRBV7-2 to TRBJ2-3. CDR1 is SGHTA, CDR2 FQGNSA, per germline. CDR3 length: 13 residues. The CDR3: CASSYQDTDTQYF.

This chain connects TRBV2 to TRBJ1-4; TCRdb proposes TRBD1, but this gene call is untestable without DNA. This CDR3 has 13 residues. Germline loops: CDR1 SNHLY, CDR2 FYNNEI. The CDR3 region is CASRGGGSEKLFF.

The CDR3 is CASSWGAAGGSYEQYF. The V and J genes are TRBV5-1 and TRBJ2-7; the D call from TCRdb, TRBD1, cannot be confirmed without DNA. Per germline, CDR1 SGHRS and CDR2 YFSETQ. This CDR3 has 16 residues.

The chain carries TRBV5-6 and TRBJ1-5; there is no DNA to check the TCRdb D call of TRBD1. The CDR3 covers 17 residues. Germline CDR1 SGHDT, CDR2 YYEEEE. The CDR3: CASSLKQGMIRGQPQHF.

This chain uses TRBV5-1 with TRBJ2-3; the D call of TRBD1 rests on TCRdb alone, since no DNA is present to check it. Germline CDR1 SGHRS, CDR2 YFSETQ. The CDR3 has 15 residues. CDR3 protein: CASSPQGAPTDTQYF.

The chain joins TRBV6-4 to TRBJ2-1; TCRdb selects TRBD1, and the lack of DNA leaves this call unchecked. This CDR3 is built from 14 residues. Per the germline V gene, CDR1 is MRHNA and CDR2 is SNTAGT. CDR3 amino acids: CASSGQGDYNEQFF.

The gene calls are TRBV12-3 or TRBV12-4 and TRBJ2-1; TCRdb picks TRBD1, but there is no DNA to check that call. The CDR3 is made up of 15 amino acids. CDR3 sequence: CASSQTGTGGLEQFF.

The chain links TRBV11-2 to TRBJ2-5; TCRdb's D gene call, TRBD1, goes unchecked for lack of DNA. The CDR3 consists of 15 residues. Germline V gives CDR1 SGHAT, CDR2 FQNNGV. The CDR3 loop reads CASKRGFGQGETQYF.

This rearrangement joins TRBV12-3 or TRBV12-4 to TRBJ1-6; TCRdb indicates TRBD1, and absent DNA this call remains unverified. This CDR3 is 16 amino acids long. CDR3 region: CASSLDQGSHNSPLHF.

The rearrangement links TRBV2 to TRBJ2-2; TCRdb names TRBD1, which stays unverified in the absence of DNA. There are 17 residues in the CDR3. The V gene's germline CDR1 is SNHLY and CDR2 FYNNEI. CDR3 region: CASSEPTYRGGTGELFF.

This chain connects TRBV25-1 to TRBJ1-1; the TCRdb call, TRBD1, lacks DNA for checking. The CDR3 spans 16 residues. CDR1 is MGHDK, CDR2 SYGVNS, per germline. CDR3: CASSGGQGAWDTEAFF. Full variable domain (remainder filled in from reference TRBV25-1 and TRBJ1-1): EADIYQTPRYLVIGTGKKITLECSQTMGHDKMYWYQQDPGMELHLIHYSYGVNSTEKGDLSSESTVSRIRTEHFPLTLESARPSHTSQYLCASSGGQGAWDTEAFFGQGTRLTVV.

The chain uses TRBV28 and TRBJ2-1; TCRdb proposes TRBD2, but this gene call is untestable without DNA. The CDR3 has 14 amino acids. Germline CDR1 is MDHEN and CDR2 is SYDVKM. The CDR3 region is CASSFAEGRNEQFF.

The CDR3 protein is CASSQDYRGTSYEQYF. V is TRBV14 and J is TRBJ2-7; TCRdb proposes TRBD1, but this gene call is untestable without DNA. Germline V lookup: CDR1 SGHDN, CDR2 FVKESK. This CDR3 has 16 residues.

This chain connects TRBV15 to TRBJ1-6; as DNA is missing, the TRBD1 call by TCRdb cannot be tested. From germline, CDR1 is LNHNV and CDR2 YYDKDF (reference sequence). The CDR3 totals 15 residues. The chain's CDR3 is CATSRAGGGNSPLHF. The whole variable domain, remainder taken from reference TRBV15 and TRBJ1-6, is DAMVIQNPRYQVTQFGKPVTLSCSQTLNHNVMYWYQQKSSQAPKLLFHYYDKDFNNEADTPDNFQSRRPNTSFCFLDIRSPGLGDTAMYLCATSRAGGGNSPLHFGNGTRLTVT.

The J gene is TRBJ2-5, the V gene TRBV5-1. Germline V gene sequence: CDR1 SGHRS, CDR2 YFSETQ. The length of the CDR3 is 12 residues. CDR3 loop: CASSLVGETQYF.